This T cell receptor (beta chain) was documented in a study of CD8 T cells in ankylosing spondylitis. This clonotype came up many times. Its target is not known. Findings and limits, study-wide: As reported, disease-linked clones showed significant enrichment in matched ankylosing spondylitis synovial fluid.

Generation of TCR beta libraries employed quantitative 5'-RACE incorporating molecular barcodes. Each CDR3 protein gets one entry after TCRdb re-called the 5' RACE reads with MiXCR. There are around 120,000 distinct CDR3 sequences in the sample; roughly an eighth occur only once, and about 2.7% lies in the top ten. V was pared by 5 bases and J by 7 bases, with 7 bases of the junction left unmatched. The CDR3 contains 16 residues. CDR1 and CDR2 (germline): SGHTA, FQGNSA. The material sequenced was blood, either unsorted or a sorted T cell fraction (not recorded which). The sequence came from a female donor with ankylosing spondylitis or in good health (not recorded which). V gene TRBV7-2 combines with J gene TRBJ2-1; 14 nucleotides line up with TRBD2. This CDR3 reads CASSDGLAGGVNEQFF. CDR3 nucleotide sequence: TGTGCCAGCAGCGATGGACTAGCGGGGGGAGTAAATGAGCAGTTCTTC.